This entry lists 18 T cell receptor beta chains sequenced from one sample in a study of Ad26.COV2.S vaccination and SARS-CoV-2 variants. Data came from immunoSEQ multiplex PCR; TCRdb stores just in-frame clones and leaves some out. The sample contains some 350,000 clones, approximately 81% of which appear only once. Stated treatment: around 19 received Ad26.COV2.S at low or high dose, single or two shots; roughly five received placebo; per-sample allocation not given. At day 63 after the first vaccine or placebo injection, samples were drawn. Sequenced material: peripheral blood, taken in a trial of Ad26.COV2.S vaccine versus placebo. The receptors were sampled from a person aged 18-65 years who received the Ad26.COV2.S COVID-19 vaccine or a placebo.

The chain carries TRBV27 and TRBJ1-6; no reliable D call. Germline V gene sequence: CDR1 MNHEY, CDR2 SMNVEV (reference sequence). V lost 5 bases, J lost 6 bases, and 14 bases lay in between. The CDR3 loop spans 15 amino acids. In DNA form, the CDR3 reads TGTGCCAGCAGTCTTCACGAAGATCCTAATTCACCCCTCCACTTT. It yields the protein CASSLHEDPNSPLHF.

The V and J genes are TRBV9 and TRBJ2-2; D is undetermined. Germline loops: CDR1 SGDLS, CDR2 YYNGEE. V lost 0 bases, J lost 6 bases, and 12 bases lay in between. This CDR3 comprises 15 residues. The CDR3 DNA follows: TGTGCCAGCAGCGTAGAGTCGCAAGGTTCCGGGGAGCTGTTTTTT. Its translation is CASSVESQGSGELFF.

This clone is a singleton in its sample. This chain joins TRBV2 and TRBJ1-2, with D tentatively TRBD1 (5 bases). This CDR3 has 14 residues. Deletions cut 7 bases from V and 7 bases from J, with 19 bases between. Per the germline V gene, CDR1 is SNHLY and CDR2 is FYNNEI. The CDR3 protein is CASTPGSGVGGYTF. In DNA form, the CDR3 reads TGTGCCAGCACCCCAGGGTCGGGGGTTGGTGGCTACACCTTC.

This clone was seen only once. As DNA, the CDR3 is TGCGCCAGCAGCGATTGGACCGTCCTCAGTGATACGCAGTATTTT. Protein: CASSDWTVLSDTQYF. This rearrangement joins TRBV5-1 to TRBJ2-3; D ambiguous. The CDR3 consists of 15 residues. The germline CDR1 and CDR2 sequences are SGHRS and YFSETQ. V was pared by 4 bases and J by 6 bases, with 18 bases between.

In DNA form, the CDR3 reads TGTGCCAGCAAGAACAGGTTGGGGGCCAACGTCCTGACTTTC. Translated: CASKNRLGANVLTF. V gene TRBV6-5 combines with J gene TRBJ2-6; possible D gene TRBD1, 5 bases. Germline V gene sequence: CDR1 MNHEY, CDR2 SVGAGI. The V and J ends lost 7 bases and 4 bases respectively, with 11 bases between them. The CDR3 has 14 amino acids.

V is TRBV28 and J is TRBJ1-1; D not certain. The germline gives CDR1 MDHEN, CDR2 SYDVKM. The CDR3 contains 12 residues. V shed 6 bases and J shed 3 bases, with 8 bases lying between them. The CDR3 nucleotides are TGTGCCAGCAGGTCACAGCACACTGAAGCTTTCTTT. Protein product: CASRSQHTEAFF.

V gene TRBV5-1 combines with J gene TRBJ2-1; TRBD2 might be the D (5 bases). The CDR3 runs to 11 residues. Germline CDR1 and CDR2: SGHRS and YFSETQ. V lost 4 bases and J lost 12, with 11 bases in between. The DNA for the CDR3 is TGCGCCAGCAGCCCCGGACTGGCGCAGTTCTTC. Protein product: CASSPGLAQFF. Using reference TRBV5-1 and TRBJ2-1 for the parts outside the CDR3, the full variable domain is KAGVTQTPRYLIKTRGQQVTLSCSPISGHRSVSWYQQTPGQGLQFLFEYFSETQRNKGNFPGRFSGRQFSNSRSEMNVSTLELGDSALYLCASSPGLAQFFGPGTRLTVL.

The chain joins TRBV14 to TRBJ2-7; D may be TRBD2 (5 bases). The germline V and J ends were trimmed by 8 bases and 6 bases, with 14 bases remaining between them. Germline V CDR1 and CDR2: SGHDN, FVKESK. There are 12 residues in the CDR3. CDR3 sequence: CASGLAWPEQYF. Here the CDR3 DNA reads TGTGCCAGCGGCCTAGCTTGGCCCGAGCAGTACTTC.

CDR3 sequence: CASSRLGGVPSDGYTF. Here the CDR3 DNA reads TGTGCCAGCAGCCGACTCGGAGGGGTTCCTTCAGATGGCTACACCTTC. This chain links TRBV4-2 with TRBJ1-2, with D perhaps TRBD1 (5 bases). The length of the CDR3 is 16 residues. Germline V gene sequence: CDR1 LGHNA, CDR2 YNFKEQ. Trimming took 4 bases from V and 6 from J, leaving 21 bases between them.

A word on this clone: In this CDR3 the conserved last residue, phenylalanine or tryptophan, is missing, so a read error is likely. CDR3 bases: TGCGCCAGCACCGAATCACTCTCCTATAATTCACCCCTCCACCTT. Amino acid sequence: CASTESLSYNSPLHL. This chain joins TRBV10-2 and TRBJ1-6; D ambiguous. Germline loops: CDR1 WSHSY, CDR2 SAAADI. Trimming shortened V by 7 bases and J by 0 bases, and 10 bases separated the two germline ends. This CDR3 comprises 15 residues.

This chain joins TRBV7-2 and TRBJ2-7, with 8 bases identical to TRBD2. After removal of 2 bases from V and 1 base from J, the junction contained 10 bases not matched to a gene. CDR1 SGHTA and CDR2 FQGNSA come from the germline V gene. CDR3 length: 17 amino acids. The CDR3: CASSLRPPGGESYEQYF. CDR3 sequence (DNA): TGTGCCAGCAGCTTAAGACCCCCGGGGGGGGAATCCTACGAGCAGTACTTC.

The chain joins TRBV10-1 to TRBJ2-1; D possibly matches TRBD1 or TRBD2 (6 bases each). Per the germline V gene, CDR1 is WNHNN and CDR2 is SYGVQD (reference sequence). The CDR3 extends over 15 amino acids. With 0 bases removed from V and 8 bases from J, the gap between germline ends came to 14 bases. The CDR3 DNA reads TGCGCCAGCAGTGAGTCTCCGTCCCGGGGGCATGAGCAGTTCTTC. It encodes CASSESPSRGHEQFF.

This chain joins TRBV27 and TRBJ2-7; 11 bases map to TRBD2. Germline-derived CDR1 and CDR2 are MNHEY and SMNVEV (reference sequence). The J segment lost 0 bases and the V segment lost 5 bases, leaving 6 bases of the junction unmatched. The CDR3 runs to 16 residues. DNA for the CDR3: TGTGCCAGCAGTCCGTTAGCGGGAGGGTTCTCCTACGAGCAGTACTTC. It translates to CASSPLAGGFSYEQYF.

The chain recombines TRBV6-5 with TRBJ2-7; D might be TRBD1 (5 bases). Germline-derived CDR1 and CDR2 are MNHEY and SVGAGI. V lost 4 bases and J 3 bases, leaving 10 bases between the germline ends. This CDR3 is built from 13 residues. CDR3 residues: CASSLNRNYEQYF. The CDR3, as DNA: TGTGCCAGCAGTTTGAACAGGAACTACGAGCAGTACTTC.

This rearrangement joins TRBV6-4 to TRBJ1-4, with D uncertain. Germline assignment: CDR1 MRHNA and CDR2 SNTAGT. Trimming left V 6 bases short and J 5 bases short, with 22 bases between. This CDR3 has 17 residues. The CDR3 region has the DNA TGTGCCAGCAGATCCTCTGATCCCCGTCCGGGGAATGAAAAACTGTTTTTT. This translates into CASRSSDPRPGNEKLFF.

The rearrangement uses TRBV5-1 and TRBJ2-3; a possible D gene is TRBD2 (7 bases). Germline V lookup: CDR1 SGHRS, CDR2 YFSETQ. This CDR3 is built from 14 residues. The germline V and J ends were trimmed by 0 bases and 6 bases, with 11 bases remaining between them. The CDR3: CASSLGAGADTQYF. The DNA of the CDR3 is TGCGCCAGCAGCTTGGGTGCGGGGGCCGATACGCAGTATTTT. Together with reference TRBV5-1 and TRBJ2-3, the CDR3 gives the full variable domain: KAGVTQTPRYLIKTRGQQVTLSCSPISGHRSVSWYQQTPGQGLQFLFEYFSETQRNKGNFPGRFSGRQFSNSRSEMNVSTLELGDSALYLCASSLGAGADTQYFGPGTRLTVL.

The CDR3 reads CATSDSGNTEAFF. CDR3 nucleotide sequence: TGTGCCACCAGTGATTCAGGAAACACTGAAGCTTTCTTT. The V and J genes are TRBV24-1 and TRBJ1-1; D gene unclear. This CDR3 contains 13 residues. Looked up from germline, CDR1 is KGHDR and CDR2 is SFDVKD. The V end was cut by 2 bases, the J end by 2 bases, with 5 bases between.

The chain employs TRBV5-1 and TRBJ2-2; D is unclear. V lost 2 bases and J 3 bases, leaving 11 bases between the germline ends. Germline V gene sequence: CDR1 SGHRS, CDR2 YFSETQ. The CDR3 contains 15 residues. CDR3 region: CASSLGQSYTGELFF. CDR3 bases: TGCGCCAGCAGCTTAGGGCAGTCATACACCGGGGAGCTGTTTTTT.